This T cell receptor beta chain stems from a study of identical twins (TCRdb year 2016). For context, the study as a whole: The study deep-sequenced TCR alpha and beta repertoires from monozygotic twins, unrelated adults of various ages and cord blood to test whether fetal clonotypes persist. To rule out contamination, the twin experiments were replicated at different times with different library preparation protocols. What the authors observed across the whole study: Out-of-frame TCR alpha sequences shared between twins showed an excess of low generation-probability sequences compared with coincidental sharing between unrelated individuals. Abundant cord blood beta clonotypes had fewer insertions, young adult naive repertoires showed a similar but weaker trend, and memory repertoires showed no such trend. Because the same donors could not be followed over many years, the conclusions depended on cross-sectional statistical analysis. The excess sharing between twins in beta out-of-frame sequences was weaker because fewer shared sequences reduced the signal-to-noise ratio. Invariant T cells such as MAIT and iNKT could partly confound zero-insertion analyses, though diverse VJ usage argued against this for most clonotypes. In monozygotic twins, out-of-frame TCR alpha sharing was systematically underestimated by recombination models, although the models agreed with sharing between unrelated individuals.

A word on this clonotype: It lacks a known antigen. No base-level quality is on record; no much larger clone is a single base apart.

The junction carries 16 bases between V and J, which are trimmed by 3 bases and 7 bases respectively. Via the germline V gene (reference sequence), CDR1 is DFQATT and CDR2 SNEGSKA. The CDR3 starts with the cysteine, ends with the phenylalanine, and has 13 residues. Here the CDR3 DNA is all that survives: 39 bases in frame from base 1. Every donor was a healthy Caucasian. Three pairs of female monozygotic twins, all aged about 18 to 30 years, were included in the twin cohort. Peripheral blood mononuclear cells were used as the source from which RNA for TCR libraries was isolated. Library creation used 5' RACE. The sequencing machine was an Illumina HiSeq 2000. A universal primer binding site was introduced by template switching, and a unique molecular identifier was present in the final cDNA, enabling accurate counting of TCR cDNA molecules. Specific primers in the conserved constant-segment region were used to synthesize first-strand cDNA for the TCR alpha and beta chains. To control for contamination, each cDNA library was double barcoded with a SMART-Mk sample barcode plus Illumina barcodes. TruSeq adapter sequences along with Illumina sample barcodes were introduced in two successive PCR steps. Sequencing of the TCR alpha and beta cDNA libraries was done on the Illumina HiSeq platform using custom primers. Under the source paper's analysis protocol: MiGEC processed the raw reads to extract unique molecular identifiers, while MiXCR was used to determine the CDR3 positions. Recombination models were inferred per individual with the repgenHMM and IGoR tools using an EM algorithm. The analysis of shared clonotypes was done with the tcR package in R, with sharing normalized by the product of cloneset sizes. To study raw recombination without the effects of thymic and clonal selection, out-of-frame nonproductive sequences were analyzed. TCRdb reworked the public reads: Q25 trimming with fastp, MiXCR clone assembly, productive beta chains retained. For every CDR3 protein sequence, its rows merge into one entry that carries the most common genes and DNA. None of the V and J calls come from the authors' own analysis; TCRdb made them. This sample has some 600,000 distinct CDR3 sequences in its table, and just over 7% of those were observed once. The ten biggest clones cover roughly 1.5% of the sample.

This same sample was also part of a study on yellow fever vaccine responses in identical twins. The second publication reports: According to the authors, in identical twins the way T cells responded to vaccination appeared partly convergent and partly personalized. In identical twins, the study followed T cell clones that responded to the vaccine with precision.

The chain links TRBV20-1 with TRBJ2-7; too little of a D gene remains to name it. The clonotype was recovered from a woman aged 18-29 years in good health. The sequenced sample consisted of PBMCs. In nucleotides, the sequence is TGCAGTGCTAGGGCCTTCCTCGCCCGGGAGCAGTACTTC. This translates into CSARAFLAREQYF.